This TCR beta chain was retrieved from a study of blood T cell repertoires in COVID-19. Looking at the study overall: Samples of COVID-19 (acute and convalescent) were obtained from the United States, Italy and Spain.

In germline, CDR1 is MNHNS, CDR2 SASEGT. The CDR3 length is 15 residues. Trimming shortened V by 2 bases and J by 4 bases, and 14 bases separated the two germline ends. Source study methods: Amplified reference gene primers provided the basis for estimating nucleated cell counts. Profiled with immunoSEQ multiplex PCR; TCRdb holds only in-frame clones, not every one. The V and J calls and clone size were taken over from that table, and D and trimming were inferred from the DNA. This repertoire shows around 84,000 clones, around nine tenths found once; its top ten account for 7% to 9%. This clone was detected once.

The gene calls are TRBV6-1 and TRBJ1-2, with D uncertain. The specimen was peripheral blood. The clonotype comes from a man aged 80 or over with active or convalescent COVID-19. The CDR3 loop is CASSENRHVGYGYTF. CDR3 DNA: TGTGCCAGCAGTGAAAACAGACACGTCGGCTATGGCTACACCTTC.